This T cell receptor (beta chain) was documented in a study of technical replicates of blood from a few donors. Sequenced by immunoSEQ multiplex PCR; TCRdb stores in-frame clones only, minus some. The table records under 70,000 clones, around 91% of them present only once. Input material: T cells isolated from PBMCs. The sequence was obtained from a human donor in good health.

CDR3 bases: TGTGCCAGCAGTCCGGGACAGGGGTTTAAACAGCCCCAGCATTTT. Its translation is CASSPGQGFKQPQHF. This chain links TRBV7-2 with TRBJ1-5; 10 nucleotides match TRBD1. This CDR3 spans 15 amino acids. Germline assignment: CDR1 SGHTA and CDR2 FQGNSA. Losses at the gene ends were 6 bases for V and 7 bases for J; bases not matched to a gene: 9.